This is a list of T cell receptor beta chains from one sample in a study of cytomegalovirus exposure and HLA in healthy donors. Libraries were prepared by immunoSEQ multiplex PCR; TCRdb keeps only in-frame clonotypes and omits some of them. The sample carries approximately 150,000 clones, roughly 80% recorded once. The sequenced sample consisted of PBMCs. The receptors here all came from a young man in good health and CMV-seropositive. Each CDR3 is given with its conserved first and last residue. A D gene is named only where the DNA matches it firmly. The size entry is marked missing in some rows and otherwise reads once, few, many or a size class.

CSVVGSAEQYF	TGCAGCGTTGTTGGTAGCGCCGAGCAGTACTTC	TRBJ2-7	TRBV29-1	.	once
CASSQVPSGRSDTQYF	TGCGCCAGCAGCCAAGTACCTAGCGGGAGGTCAGATACGCAGTATTTT	TRBJ2-3	TRBV4-1	TRBD2	.
CASSLYKLNTEAFF	TGTGCCAGCAGTTTATATAAATTGAACACTGAAGCTTTCTTT	TRBJ1-1	TRBV27	.	.
CASGLVHSNQPQHF	TGTGCCAGCGGTCTAGTACATAGCAATCAGCCCCAGCATTTT	TRBJ1-5	TRBV27	.	.
CASSDLQRRGGEAFF	TGTGCCAGCAGTGACCTCCAGCGCCGAGGGGGTGAAGCTTTCTTT	TRBJ1-1	TRBV27	.	.
CASSLGTGSYEQYF	TGTGCCAGCAGCTTGGGGACAGGGTCCTACGAGCAGTACTTC	TRBJ2-7	TRBV7-9	TRBD1	once
CASRILAGGEQYF	TGTGCCAGCAGGATACTAGCGGGAGGAGAGCAGTACTTC	TRBJ2-7	TRBV6-1	TRBD2	few
CASSGQGRPGELFF	TGTGCCAGTAGCGGACAGGGGCGCCCCGGGGAGCTGTTTTTT	TRBJ2-2	TRBV19	TRBD1	.
CASSALPGQGDYGYTF	TGTGCCAGTAGCGCCTTACCGGGACAGGGGGACTATGGCTACACCTTC	TRBJ1-2	TRBV19	TRBD1	once
CASSHGLLNEQFF	TGCGCCAGCAGCCACGGTCTCTTGAATGAGCAGTTCTTC	TRBJ2-1	TRBV4-1	.	.
CASTSRGGASGNQPQHF	TGTGCCAGCACGTCGAGGGGGGGCGCTTCGGGCAATCAGCCCCAGCATTTT	TRBJ1-5	TRBV28	.	.
CSAGEGEQYF	TGCAGCGCCGGGGAAGGCGAGCAGTACTTC	TRBJ2-7	TRBV29-1	.	once
CASSGSTSGRVGADTQYF	TGTGCCAGCAGCGGATCGACTAGCGGGAGGGTCGGGGCAGATACGCAGTATTTT	TRBJ2-3	TRBV7-9	TRBD2	.
CSVVDAGANVLPF	TGCAGCGTTGTTGATGCTGGGGCCAACGTCCTGCCTTTC	TRBJ2-6	TRBV29-1	.	.
CASRGYGLGSDEQYF	TGTGCCAGCAGGGGATATGGACTAGGTAGCGACGAGCAGTACTTC	TRBJ2-7	TRBV28	TRBD2	once
CASSLAVQNTEAFF	TGTGCCAGCAGCTTAGCGGTCCAGAACACTGAAGCTTTCTTT	TRBJ1-1	TRBV11-2	.	.
CASSVGLAGGVGHEQYF	TGTGCCAGCAGCGTCGGACTAGCGGGAGGTGTAGGTCACGAGCAGTACTTC	TRBJ2-7	TRBV9	TRBD2	.
CASRQGASYEQYF	TGTGCCAGCAGACAGGGGGCCTCCTACGAGCAGTACTTC	TRBJ2-7	TRBV19	TRBD1	.
CASQTGYNEQFF	TGTGCCAGTCAGACAGGTTACAATGAGCAGTTCTTC	TRBJ2-1	TRBV6-6	.	.
CSVEDPGTIVVADTQYF	TGCAGCGTTGAAGATCCGGGGACAATAGTGGTAGCAGATACGCAGTATTTT	TRBJ2-3	TRBV29-1	.	once
CASSDNPGTSGTDTQYF	TGTGCCAGCAGCGACAATCCGGGGACTAGCGGCACAGATACGCAGTATTTT	TRBJ2-3	TRBV9	TRBD2	.
CASSQERDAEAFF	TGTGCCAGCAGCCAAGAGCGGGACGCTGAAGCTTTCTTT	TRBJ1-1	TRBV4-2	.	few
CASSTRGSTEAFF	TGTGCCAGTAGTACGAGGGGGAGCACTGAAGCTTTCTTT	TRBJ1-1	TRBV19	.	once
CASSQDPFPTSF	TGCGCCAGCAGCCAAGATCCCTTCCCCACTAGTTTT	TRBJ1-4	TRBV4-1	.	.
CASSDLGSYEQYF	TGTGCCAGCAGCGACTTGGGCTCCTACGAGCAGTACTTC	TRBJ2-7	TRBV6-1	.	few
CASSFRRNYEQYF	TGTGCCAGCAGCTTTCGGAGAAACTACGAGCAGTACTTC	TRBJ2-7	TRBV27	.	.
CASSVGSWNTGELFF	TGTGCCAGCAGCGTCGGGAGTTGGAACACCGGGGAGCTGTTTTTT	TRBJ2-2	TRBV7-8	.	.
CASSLGGVSTDTQYF	TGTGCCAGCAGCCTCGGCGGGGTTAGCACAGATACGCAGTATTTT	TRBJ2-3	TRBV7-9	.	.
CASSINRGAYEQYF	TGTGCCAGTAGTATAAACAGGGGGGCCTACGAGCAGTACTTC	TRBJ2-7	TRBV19	TRBD1	.
CASSPGVTGGNQPQHF	TGTGCCAGCAGCCCTGGTGTGACAGGGGGAAATCAGCCCCAGCATTTT	TRBJ1-5	TRBV11-2	TRBD1	.
CASSSYLAGVSDTQYF	TGTGCCAGCAGTTCCTATCTAGCGGGAGTATCAGATACGCAGTATTTT	TRBJ2-3	TRBV27	TRBD2	.
CASKGREGYNEQFF	TGTGCCAGCAAAGGGCGGGAGGGTTACAATGAGCAGTTCTTC	TRBJ2-1	TRBV2	TRBD2	few
CASSRARTGGGYTF	TGTGCCAGCAGCCGAGCCCGGACAGGCGGAGGCTACACCTTC	TRBJ1-2	TRBV14	TRBD1	few
CASSITSGRTTDTQYF	TGCGCCAGCAGCATTACTAGCGGGAGGACCACAGATACGCAGTATTTT	TRBJ2-3	TRBV5-1	TRBD2	once
CASSLVGQGANTGELFF	TGTGCCAGCAGCTTAGTGGGACAGGGGGCGAACACCGGGGAGCTGTTTTTT	TRBJ2-2	TRBV11-1	TRBD1	.
CAWSISSGEQYF	TGTGCCTGGAGCATCAGCTCCGGGGAGCAGTACTTC	TRBJ2-7	TRBV30	.	.
CASSSYGLAESYEQYF	TGTGCCAGCAGTTCTTACGGCCTAGCGGAAAGCTACGAGCAGTACTTC	TRBJ2-7	TRBV28	TRBD2	few
CASSLEGQGASKTQYF	TGCGCCAGCAGCTTGGAGGGACAGGGGGCGTCGAAGACCCAGTACTTC	TRBJ2-5	TRBV5-1	TRBD1	.
CASSLKAGVNQETQYF	TGTGCCAGCAGCTTAAAAGCGGGAGTGAATCAAGAGACCCAGTACTTC	TRBJ2-5	TRBV7-2	TRBD2	.
CASRWTGFFEAFF	TGTGCCAGCAGGTGGACAGGTTTTTTCGAAGCTTTCTTT	TRBJ1-1	TRBV6-1	TRBD1	few
CASRSGLYTEAFF	TGTGCCAGCAGGTCAGGGTTGTACACTGAAGCTTTCTTT	TRBJ1-1	TRBV6-5	.	.
CASSLGGLEPEQYF	TGTGCCAGCAGCTTGGGGGGACTAGAACCCGAGCAGTACTTC	TRBJ2-7	TRBV5-4	TRBD2	.